This T cell receptor beta chain was sequenced for a study of OX40 agonist ivuxolimab in advanced cancers. Germline CDR1 reads SNHLY; CDR2 reads FYNNEI. Trimming took off 6 bases at V and 7 bases at J, with 12 bases between the two ends. There are 12 residues in the CDR3. Clones were read by immunoSEQ multiplex PCR, and TCRdb kept only the in-frame ones, dropping some. The data contain 99,000 or so clones, more than 80% of them singletons. Sequenced here: CD4+ or CD8+ T cells sorted from blood, sampled in a trial of the OX40 agonist ivuxolimab. This receptor was taken from an adult with an advanced solid tumor such as melanoma, head and neck, liver or kidney cancer. This chain uses TRBV2 with TRBJ1-1; D is ambiguous. Here the CDR3 DNA reads TGTGCCAGCAGCCTGACGGGTATTGAAGCTTTCTTT. It encodes CASSLTGIEAFF.